This T cell receptor beta chain was profiled in a study of metastatic and nonmetastatic thyroid tumors. TCRdb reanalyzed the PCR reads via MiXCR. Of fewer than 45,000 clones listed, 13% are singletons. Nobody among the patients had been given any treatment before thyroid surgery. In this sample, this clone turned up many times. As yet, its antigen is unknown. Trimming took 5 bases from V and 4 from J, leaving 17 bases between them. From germline, CDR1 is SGHVS and CDR2 FQNEAQ. This CDR3 region has 15 residues. Study observations and caveats: For both blood and tumor, malignant thyroid tumors reportedly showed significantly higher TCR beta diversity than benign nodules did.

The J gene is TRBJ2-5, the V gene TRBV7-8, with D possibly matching TRBD2 (7 bases). The source of this sequence is a female donor with papillary thyroid cancer or a benign thyroid nodule (not recorded which). Some clones in this sample may be carry-over from other donors' samples. Sequencing was carried out using blood. Written as DNA, the CDR3 is TGTGCCAGCAGCATAGGGGGGGGGTTCCCAGAGACCCAGTACTTC. The encoded protein is CASSIGGGFPETQYF.